A selection of T cell receptor beta chains follows, all from one sample in a study of shared clonotypes between healthy human individuals. Assay used: immunoSEQ multiplex PCR; TCRdb lists only in-frame clones, some missing. Among a few million clones listed, 85% to 95% were seen once. Sequencing used naive CD4+ T cells from PBMCs. The origin of the receptors is a man between 18 and 35 years old in good health. Some clones in this sample may be carry-over from other donors' samples. Both conserved end residues are part of each CDR3. A D gene is named only where the DNA matches it firmly. Size is stated for part of the rows, as once, few or many counts, or as a class when the clone is expanded.

NA	TRBD2	TRBV2	TRBJ2-3	CASSDGTSGRFQYF	TGTGCCAGCAGTGACGGGACTAGCGGGAGGTTTCAGTATTTT
NA	TRBD2	TRBV2	TRBJ2-2	CASRGTSGRAQTGELFF	TGTGCCAGCAGAGGGACTAGCGGGAGGGCCCAGACCGGGGAGCTGTTTTTT
NA	NA	TRBV7-2	TRBJ2-5	CASSPPGSRETQYF	TGTGCCAGCAGCCCACCGGGGAGTCGAGAGACCCAGTACTTC
NA	TRBD2	TRBV5-1	TRBJ2-7	CASSTRLAGGPEQYF	TGCGCCAGCAGCACGAGACTAGCGGGAGGGCCCGAGCAGTACTTC
NA	NA	TRBV28	TRBJ2-1	CASTPGAVLTGNEQFF	TGTGCCAGCACCCCAGGAGCGGTTCTCACCGGCAATGAGCAGTTCTTC
NA	NA	TRBV6-6	TRBJ1-1	CAGFSLTTATEAFF	TGTGCCGGCTTCTCCTTGACAACCGCCACTGAAGCTTTCTTT
NA	NA	TRBV19	TRBJ2-2	CASTLSMRGARTGELFF	TGTGCCAGTACCCTATCAATGAGAGGGGCGAGAACCGGGGAGCTGTTTTTT
NA	NA	TRBV28	TRBJ1-1	CASSSPGGRAFF	TGTGCCAGCAGTTCCCCTGGGGGTCGAGCTTTCTTT
NA	NA	TRBV10-2	TRBJ2-2	CASSDGGRLPGELFF	TGCGCCAGCAGTGATGGGGGGCGGCTGCCCGGGGAGCTGTTTTTT
NA	NA	TRBV6-5	TRBJ1-1	CASSSTGPHTEAFF	TGTGCCAGCAGTTCAACAGGCCCGCACACTGAAGCTTTCTTT
NA	TRBD1	TRBV5-1	TRBJ2-1	CASSPDRGGGNEQFF	TGCGCCAGCAGCCCGGACAGGGGCGGAGGCAATGAGCAGTTCTTC
once	NA	TRBV6-1	TRBJ1-5	CASSSYSNQPQHF	TGTGCCAGCAGTTCTTACAGCAATCAGCCCCAGCATTTT
NA	NA	TRBV25-1	TRBJ1-4	CASSDYSSRPGKLFF	TGTGCCAGCAGTGACTACTCAAGCAGGCCGGGAAAACTGTTTTTT
NA	NA	TRBV6-5	TRBJ1-1	CASSYLGGAAFF	TGTGCCAGCAGTTACCTTGGGGGTGCGGCTTTCTTT
NA	TRBD2	TRBV6-6	TRBJ2-2	CASSLRLAGTGELFF	TGTGCCAGCAGCCTCCGGCTAGCGGGCACCGGGGAGCTGTTTTTT
NA	TRBD1	TRBV28	TRBJ1-5	CASSLLDRGRVQPQHF	TGTGCCAGCAGTTTATTGGACAGGGGGCGGGTTCAGCCCCAGCATTTT
NA	TRBD2	TRBV29-1	TRBJ2-7	CSVGEGSYEQYF	TGCAGCGTTGGGGAGGGGTCCTACGAGCAGTACTTC
once	NA	TRBV18	TRBJ2-3	CASSPGLENTDTQYF	TGTGCCAGCTCACCGGGACTGGAAAACACAGATACGCAGTATTTT
NA	TRBD1	TRBV14	TRBJ1-3	CASSRTGGTVAIYF	TGTGCCAGCAGCCGGACAGGGGGCACGGTAGCCATATATTTT
NA	NA	TRBV19	TRBJ2-1	CASSMVAASSYNEQFF	TGTGCCAGTAGTATGGTGGCGGCCAGCTCCTACAATGAGCAGTTCTTC
NA	NA	TRBV9	TRBJ1-5	CASSAGYSNQPQHF	TGTGCCAGCAGCGCTGGCTATAGCAATCAGCCCCAGCATTTT
NA	NA	TRBV28	TRBJ1-5	CASSLPPQPQHF	TGTGCCAGCAGTTTACCCCCTCAGCCCCAGCATTTT
NA	NA	TRBV15	TRBJ1-4	CATSRDLESPKLFF	TGTGCCACCAGCAGAGATCTGGAGTCTCCAAAACTGTTTTTT